The rows below give T cell receptor beta chains drawn from one sample of a study of blood T cell repertoires in COVID-19. Assay: immunoSEQ multiplex PCR; the TCRdb copy retains only in-frame clones and omits some. The sample yields about 480,000 clones, approximately 88% seen once. Sequenced: PBMCs or T cells enriched from blood (not recorded which). These receptor sequences come from a woman aged 40 to 55 who had recovered from COVID-19. The CDR3 runs from the conserved cysteine through the conserved F or W. D genes are given only for firm matches. Clone size, where shown, is once, few, many, or a class for clones that have expanded.

abundance: NA; v_gene: TRBV3-1/TRBV3-2; d_gene: NA; j_gene: TRBJ2-1; CDR3nt: TGTGCCAGCAGCCAAGATTCGATTGGGCCCACAAAGGACAATGAGCAGTTCTTC; CDR3aa: CASSQDSIGPTKDNEQFF
abundance: NA; v_gene: TRBV15; d_gene: TRBD2; j_gene: TRBJ2-2; CDR3nt: TGTGCCACCAGCGGACTAGCGGGAGAGCCATCCGGGGAGCTGTTTTTT; CDR3aa: CATSGLAGEPSGELFF
abundance: NA; v_gene: TRBV5-6; d_gene: TRBD1; j_gene: TRBJ1-4; CDR3nt: TGTGCCAGCAGCTTTTGGGACAGTCGGGGAAAACTGTTTTTT; CDR3aa: CASSFWDSRGKLFF
abundance: few; v_gene: TRBV11-2; d_gene: TRBD1; j_gene: TRBJ1-2; CDR3nt: TGTGCCAGCAGCTTACGGACAGGGATCGGGGGCTACACCTTC; CDR3aa: CASSLRTGIGGYTF
abundance: few; v_gene: TRBV7-9; d_gene: NA; j_gene: TRBJ1-1; CDR3nt: TGTGCCAGCAGCTTAACTAACACTGAAGCTTTCTTT; CDR3aa: CASSLTNTEAFF
abundance: NA; v_gene: TRBV11-3; d_gene: TRBD1; j_gene: TRBJ2-7; CDR3nt: TGTGCCAGCAGCGAGACAGGGGGCTTAAAGCAGTACTTC; CDR3aa: CASSETGGLKQYF
abundance: NA; v_gene: TRBV9; d_gene: NA; j_gene: TRBJ2-1; CDR3nt: TGTGCCAGCAGCGTAGGGTCGGGAATTGGCAATGAGCAGTTCTTC; CDR3aa: CASSVGSGIGNEQFF
abundance: NA; v_gene: TRBV27; d_gene: NA; j_gene: TRBJ1-1; CDR3nt: TGTGCCAGCAGTTCGGGGGAGACGAACACTGAAGCTTTCTTT; CDR3aa: CASSSGETNTEAFF
abundance: NA; v_gene: TRBV11-2; d_gene: NA; j_gene: TRBJ1-1; CDR3nt: TGTGCCAGCAGCTTGGGGGGGCGGACTGAAGCTTTCTTT; CDR3aa: CASSLGGRTEAFF
abundance: NA; v_gene: TRBV28; d_gene: NA; j_gene: TRBJ1-2; CDR3nt: TGTGCCAGCAGCCCAGCAGCCAGGAACTATGGCTACACCTTC; CDR3aa: CASSPAARNYGYTF